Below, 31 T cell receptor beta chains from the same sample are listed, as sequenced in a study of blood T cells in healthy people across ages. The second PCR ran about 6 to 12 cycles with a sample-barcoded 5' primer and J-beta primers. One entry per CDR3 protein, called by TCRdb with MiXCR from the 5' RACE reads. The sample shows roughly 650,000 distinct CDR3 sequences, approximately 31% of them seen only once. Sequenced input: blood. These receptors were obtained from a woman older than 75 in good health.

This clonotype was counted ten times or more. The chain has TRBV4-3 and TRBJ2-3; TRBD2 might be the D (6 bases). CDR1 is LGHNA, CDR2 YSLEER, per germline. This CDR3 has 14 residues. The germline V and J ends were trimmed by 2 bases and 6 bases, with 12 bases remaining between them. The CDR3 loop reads CASSQWAGPDTQYF. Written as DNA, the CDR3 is TGCGCCAGCAGCCAATGGGCGGGGCCCGATACGCAGTATTTT.

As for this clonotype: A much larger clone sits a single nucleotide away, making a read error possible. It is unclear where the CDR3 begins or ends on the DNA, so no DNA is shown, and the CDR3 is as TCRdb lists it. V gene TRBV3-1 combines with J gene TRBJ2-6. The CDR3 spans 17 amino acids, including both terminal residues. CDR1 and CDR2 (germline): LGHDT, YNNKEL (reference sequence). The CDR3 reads CAAAMATVGTGANVVTF.

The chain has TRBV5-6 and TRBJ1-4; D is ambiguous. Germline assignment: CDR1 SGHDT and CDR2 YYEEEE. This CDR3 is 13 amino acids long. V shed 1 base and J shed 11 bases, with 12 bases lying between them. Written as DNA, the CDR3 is TGTGCCAGCAGCTTGAGTGAAAATCGGAAACTGTTTTTT. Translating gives CASSLSENRKLFF.

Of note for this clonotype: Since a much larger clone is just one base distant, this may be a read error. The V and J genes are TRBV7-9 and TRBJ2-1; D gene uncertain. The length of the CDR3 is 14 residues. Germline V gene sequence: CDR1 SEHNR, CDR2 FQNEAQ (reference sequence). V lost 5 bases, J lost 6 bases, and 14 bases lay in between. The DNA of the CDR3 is TGTGCCAGCAGCACTCCCCGAGGCCTCAATGAGCAGTTCTTC. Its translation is CASSTPRGLNEQFF.

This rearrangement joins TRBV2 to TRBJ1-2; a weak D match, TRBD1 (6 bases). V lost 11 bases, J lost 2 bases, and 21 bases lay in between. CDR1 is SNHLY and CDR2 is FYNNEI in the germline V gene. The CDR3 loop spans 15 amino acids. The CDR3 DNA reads TGTGCCGGTATCAGCCCGGGACATTCCAACTATGGCTACACCTTC. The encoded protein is CAGISPGHSNYGYTF.

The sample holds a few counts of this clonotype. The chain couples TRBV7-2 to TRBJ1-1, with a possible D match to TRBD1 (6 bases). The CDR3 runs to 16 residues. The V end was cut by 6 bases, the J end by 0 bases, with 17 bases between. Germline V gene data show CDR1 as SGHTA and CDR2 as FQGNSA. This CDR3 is CASRLAGAGVNTEAFF. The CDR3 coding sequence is TGTGCCAGCAGACTAGCGGGGGCAGGGGTGAACACTGAAGCTTTCTTT.

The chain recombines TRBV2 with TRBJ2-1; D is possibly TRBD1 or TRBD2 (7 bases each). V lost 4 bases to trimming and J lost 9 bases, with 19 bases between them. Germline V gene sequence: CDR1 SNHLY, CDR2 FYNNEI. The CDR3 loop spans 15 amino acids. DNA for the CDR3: TGTGCCAGCAGTGGGGCGGGGAGGGGGCAAAGTGAGCAGTTCTTC. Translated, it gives CASSGAGRGQSEQFF.

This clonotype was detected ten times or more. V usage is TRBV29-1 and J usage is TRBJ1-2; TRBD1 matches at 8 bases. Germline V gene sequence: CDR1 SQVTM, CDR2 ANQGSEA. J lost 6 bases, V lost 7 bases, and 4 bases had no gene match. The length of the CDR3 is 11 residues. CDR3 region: CSGRGLDGYTF. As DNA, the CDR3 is TGCAGCGGCAGGGGGCTCGATGGCTACACCTTC.

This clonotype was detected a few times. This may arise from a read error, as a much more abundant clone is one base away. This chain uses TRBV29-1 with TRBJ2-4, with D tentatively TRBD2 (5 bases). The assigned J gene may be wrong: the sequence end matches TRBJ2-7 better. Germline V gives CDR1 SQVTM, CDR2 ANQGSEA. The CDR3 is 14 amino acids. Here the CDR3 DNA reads TGCAGCGTTGTAGGATCTAGCAGAGCCTACGAGCAGTACTTC. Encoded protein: CSVVGSSRAYEQYF.

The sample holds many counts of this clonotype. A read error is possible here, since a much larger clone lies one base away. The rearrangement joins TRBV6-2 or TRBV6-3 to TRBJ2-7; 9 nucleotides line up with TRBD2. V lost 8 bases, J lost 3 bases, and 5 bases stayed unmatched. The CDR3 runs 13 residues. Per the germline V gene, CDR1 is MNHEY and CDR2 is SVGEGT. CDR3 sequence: CASQRGACYEQYF. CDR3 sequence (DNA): TGTGCCAGCCAGCGGGGGGCTTGCTACGAGCAGTACTTC.

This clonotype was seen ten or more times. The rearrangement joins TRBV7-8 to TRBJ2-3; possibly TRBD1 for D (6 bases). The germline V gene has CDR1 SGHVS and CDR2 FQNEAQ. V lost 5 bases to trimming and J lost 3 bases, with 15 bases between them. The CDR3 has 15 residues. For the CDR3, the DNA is TGTGCCAGCAGCGGTTCGACAGGCATAACAGATACGCAGTATTTT. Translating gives CASSGSTGITDTQYF.

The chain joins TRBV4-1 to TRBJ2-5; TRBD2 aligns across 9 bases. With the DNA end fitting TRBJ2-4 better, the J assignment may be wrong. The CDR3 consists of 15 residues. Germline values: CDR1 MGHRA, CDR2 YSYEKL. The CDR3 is CASSRVGGGEGIQYF. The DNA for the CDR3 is TGCGCCAGCAGCCGTGTGGGCGGGGGGGAAGGCATTCAGTACTTC.

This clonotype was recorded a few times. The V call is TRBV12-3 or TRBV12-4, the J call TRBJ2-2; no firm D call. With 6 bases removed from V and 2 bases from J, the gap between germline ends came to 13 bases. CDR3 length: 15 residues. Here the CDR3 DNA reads TGTGCCAGCAGGAAGAGCCGATTAAACACCGGGGAGCTGTTTTTT. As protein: CASRKSRLNTGELFF.

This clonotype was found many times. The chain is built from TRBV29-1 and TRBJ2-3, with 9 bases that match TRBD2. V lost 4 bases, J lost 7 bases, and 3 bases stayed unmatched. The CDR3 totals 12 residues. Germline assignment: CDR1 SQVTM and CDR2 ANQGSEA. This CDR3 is CSVVSSGNTQYF. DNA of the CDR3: TGCAGCGTTGTGTCTAGCGGGAATACGCAGTATTTT.

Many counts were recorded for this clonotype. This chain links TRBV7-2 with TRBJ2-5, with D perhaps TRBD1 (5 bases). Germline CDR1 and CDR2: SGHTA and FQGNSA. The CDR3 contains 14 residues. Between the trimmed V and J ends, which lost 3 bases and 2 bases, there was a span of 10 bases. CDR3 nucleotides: TGTGCCAGCAGCTTCAGGGTTTCGCAAGAGACCCAGTACTTC. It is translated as CASSFRVSQETQYF. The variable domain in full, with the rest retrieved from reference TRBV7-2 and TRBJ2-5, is GAGVSQSPSNKVTEKGKDVELRCDPISGHTALYWYRQSLGQGLEFLIYFQGNSAPDKSGLPSDRFSAERTGGSVSTLTIQRTQQEDSAVYLCASSFRVSQETQYFGPGTRLLVL.

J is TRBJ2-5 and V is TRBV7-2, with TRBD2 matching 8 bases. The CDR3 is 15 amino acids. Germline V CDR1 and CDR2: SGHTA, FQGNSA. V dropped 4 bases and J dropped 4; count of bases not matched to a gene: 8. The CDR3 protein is CASSSTRGGRETQYF. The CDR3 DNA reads TGTGCCAGCAGCTCCACTCGGGGGGGACGAGAGACCCAGTACTTC.

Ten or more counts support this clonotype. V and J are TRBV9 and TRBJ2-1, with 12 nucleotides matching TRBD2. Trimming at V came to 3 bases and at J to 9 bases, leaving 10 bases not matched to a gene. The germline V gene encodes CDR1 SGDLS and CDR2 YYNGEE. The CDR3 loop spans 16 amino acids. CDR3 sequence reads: CASSAQGLAGLGEQFF. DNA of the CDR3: TGTGCCAGCAGCGCCCAAGGACTAGCGGGGCTTGGTGAGCAGTTCTTC.

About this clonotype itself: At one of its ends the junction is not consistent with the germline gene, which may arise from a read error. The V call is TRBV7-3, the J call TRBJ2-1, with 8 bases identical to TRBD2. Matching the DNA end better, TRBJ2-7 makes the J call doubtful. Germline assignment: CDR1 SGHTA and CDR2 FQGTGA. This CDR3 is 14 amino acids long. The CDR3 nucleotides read TGCGCCAGCAGCTCTCGGGGGGGAAACAATGAGCAGTACTTC. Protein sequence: CASSSRGGNNEQYF.

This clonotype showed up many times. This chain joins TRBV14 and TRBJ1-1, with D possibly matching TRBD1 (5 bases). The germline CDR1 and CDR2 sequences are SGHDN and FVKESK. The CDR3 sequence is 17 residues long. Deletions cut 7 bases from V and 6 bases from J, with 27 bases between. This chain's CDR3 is CASKRVFSGGVIPEAFF. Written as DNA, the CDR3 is TGTGCCAGCAAACGGGTTTTTAGTGGGGGAGTAATCCCTGAAGCTTTCTTT.

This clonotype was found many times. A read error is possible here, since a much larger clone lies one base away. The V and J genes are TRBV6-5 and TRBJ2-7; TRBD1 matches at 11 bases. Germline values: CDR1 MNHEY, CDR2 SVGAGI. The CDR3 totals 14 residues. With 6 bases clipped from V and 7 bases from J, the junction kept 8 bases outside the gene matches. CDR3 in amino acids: CASSYGTGGGEQYF. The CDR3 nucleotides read TGTGCCAGCAGCTACGGGACAGGGGGAGGGGAGCAGTACTTC.

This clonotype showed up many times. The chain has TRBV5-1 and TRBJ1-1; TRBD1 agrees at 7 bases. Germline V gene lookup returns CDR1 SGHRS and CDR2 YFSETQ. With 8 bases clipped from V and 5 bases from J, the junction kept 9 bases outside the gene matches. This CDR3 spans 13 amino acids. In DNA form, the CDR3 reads TGCGCCAGGGGAACACAGGGGAAAACTGAAGCTTTCTTT. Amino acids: CARGTQGKTEAFF.

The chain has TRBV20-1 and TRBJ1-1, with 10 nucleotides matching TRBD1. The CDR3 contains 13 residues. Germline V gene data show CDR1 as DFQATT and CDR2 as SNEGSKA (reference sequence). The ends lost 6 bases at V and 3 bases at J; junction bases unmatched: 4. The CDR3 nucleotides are TGCAGTGCCGGGACAGGGGCCGACACTGAAGCTTTCTTT. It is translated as CSAGTGADTEAFF.

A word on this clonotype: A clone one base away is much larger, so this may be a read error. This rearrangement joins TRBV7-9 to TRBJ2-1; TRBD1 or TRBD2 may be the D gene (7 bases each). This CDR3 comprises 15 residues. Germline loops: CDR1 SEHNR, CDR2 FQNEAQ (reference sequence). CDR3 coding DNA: TGTGCCAGCAGCCTGGCAGGGGGGGGGCTGGATGAGAAGTTCTTC. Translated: CASSLAGGGLDEKFF.

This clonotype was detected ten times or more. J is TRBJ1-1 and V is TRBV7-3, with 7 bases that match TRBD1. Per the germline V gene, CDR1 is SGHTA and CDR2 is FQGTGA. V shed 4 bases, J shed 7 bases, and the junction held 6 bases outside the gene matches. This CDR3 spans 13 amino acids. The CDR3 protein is CASSSIRDSEAFF. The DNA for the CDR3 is TGTGCCAGCAGCTCGATCCGGGACAGTGAAGCTTTCTTT.

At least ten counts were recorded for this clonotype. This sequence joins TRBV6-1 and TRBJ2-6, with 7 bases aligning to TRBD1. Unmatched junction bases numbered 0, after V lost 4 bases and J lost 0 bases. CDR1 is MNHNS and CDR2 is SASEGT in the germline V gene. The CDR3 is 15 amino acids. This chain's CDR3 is CASSGQGSGANVLTF. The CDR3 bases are TGTGCCAGCAGTGGACAGGGCTCTGGGGCCAACGTCCTGACTTTC.

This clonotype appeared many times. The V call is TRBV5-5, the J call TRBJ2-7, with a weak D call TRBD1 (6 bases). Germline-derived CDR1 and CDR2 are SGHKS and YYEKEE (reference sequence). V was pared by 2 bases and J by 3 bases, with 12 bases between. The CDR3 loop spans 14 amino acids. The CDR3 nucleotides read TGTGCCAGCAGCTTTAGGGCAGGGGTCTACGAGCAGTACTTC. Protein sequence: CASSFRAGVYEQYF.

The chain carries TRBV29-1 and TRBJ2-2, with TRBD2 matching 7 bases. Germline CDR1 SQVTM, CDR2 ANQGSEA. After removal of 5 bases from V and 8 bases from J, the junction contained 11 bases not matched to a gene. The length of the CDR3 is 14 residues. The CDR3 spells CSVQRQGEGGELFF. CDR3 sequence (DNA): TGCAGCGTTCAACGCCAAGGGGAGGGAGGGGAGCTGTTTTTT.

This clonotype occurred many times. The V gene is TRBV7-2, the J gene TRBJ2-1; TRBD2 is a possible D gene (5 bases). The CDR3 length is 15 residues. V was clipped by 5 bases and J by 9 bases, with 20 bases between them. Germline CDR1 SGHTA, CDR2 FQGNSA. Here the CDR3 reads CASSPPGFIGGEQFF. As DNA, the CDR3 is TGTGCCAGCAGCCCACCGGGGTTTATAGGCGGTGAGCAGTTCTTC.

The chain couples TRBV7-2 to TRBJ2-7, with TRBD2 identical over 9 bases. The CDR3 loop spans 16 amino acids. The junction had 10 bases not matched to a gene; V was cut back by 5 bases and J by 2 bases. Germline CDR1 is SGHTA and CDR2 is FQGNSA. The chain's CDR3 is CASSPDSTSGAYEQYF. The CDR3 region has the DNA TGTGCCAGCAGCCCAGACTCGACTAGCGGAGCCTACGAGCAGTACTTC.

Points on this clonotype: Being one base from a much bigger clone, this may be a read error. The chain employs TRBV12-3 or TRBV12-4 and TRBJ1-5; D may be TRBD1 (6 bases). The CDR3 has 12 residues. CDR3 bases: TGTGCCAGCAGCGCAGGGGTACAGCCCCAGCAGTTT. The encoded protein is CASSAGVQPQQF.

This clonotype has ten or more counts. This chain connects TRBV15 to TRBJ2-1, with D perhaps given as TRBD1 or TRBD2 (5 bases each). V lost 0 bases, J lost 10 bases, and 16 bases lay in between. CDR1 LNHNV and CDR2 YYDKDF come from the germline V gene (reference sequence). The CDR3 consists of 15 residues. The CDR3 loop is CATSRESRAPGEQFF. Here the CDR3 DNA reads TGTGCCACCAGCAGAGAAAGCAGGGCTCCGGGGGAGCAGTTCTTC. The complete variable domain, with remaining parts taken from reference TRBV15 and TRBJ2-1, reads DAMVIQNPRYQVTQFGKPVTLSCSQTLNHNVMYWYQQKSSQAPKLLFHYYDKDFNNEADTPDNFQSRRPNTSFCFLDIRSPGLGDTAMYLCATSRESRAPGEQFFGPGTRLTVL.